The T cell receptor (beta chain) under discussion was sequenced for a study of T cells in Graves' hyperthyroidism and ophthalmopathy. CDR1 and CDR2 (germline): SNHLY, FYNNEI. CDR3 length: 13 residues. V was pared by 3 bases and J by 0 bases, with 4 bases between. TCR beta CDR3 regions were amplified from RNA. HTBI primers were used for first-round RT-PCR of the TCR CDR3. MiXCR, run by TCRdb on the multiplex PCR reads, gives a single entry per CDR3 protein. The table shows under 700,000 distinct CDR3 sequences, with 16% occurring only once. Researchers barred patients who had uncontrolled infection, other autoimmune disease, pregnancy or lactation. Clinical symptoms, serum thyroxine and TRAb, thyroid ultrasound and orbital computed tomography together formed the diagnostic basis. This clonotype came up many times.

The TCR was taken from a woman aged 18-29 years with Graves' hyperthyroidism. Sequencing was carried out using blood. The V call is TRBV2, the J call TRBJ2-3; D remains unclear. CDR3 DNA sequence: TGTGCCAGCAGTGATGACAGCACAGATACGCAGTATTTT. As protein: CASSDDSTDTQYF.